These 5 T cell receptor beta chains came from one sample sequenced in a study of identical twins. TCRdb called the 5' RACE reads again in MiXCR, with one record for every CDR3 protein. The sample holds under 250,000 distinct CDR3 sequences, less than 10% seen once. The sequencing input was memory (CD45RO+) T cells sorted from blood. The origin of the receptors is a woman younger than 30 in good health.

This clonotype was seen a few times. The chain links TRBV19 to TRBJ2-1, with TRBD1 matching over 8 bases. The V segment lost 3 bases and the J segment 4 bases; nucleotides outside the gene matches: 8. CDR3 length: 16 amino acids. Germline lookup yields CDR1 LNHDA and CDR2 SQIVND (reference sequence). The CDR3 bases are TGTGCCAGTAGTATGGTAGCAGGGGGCTTGTACAATGAGCAGTTCTTC. Translated: CASSMVAGGLYNEQFF.

This chain links TRBV27 with TRBJ1-6; TRBD1 is a possible D gene (6 bases). CDR1 is MNHEY, CDR2 SMNVEV, per germline (reference sequence). Trimming cost V 6 bases and J 9 bases, with 9 bases left between them. The CDR3 extends over 12 amino acids. The CDR3 loop reads CASSTGISPLHF. CDR3 DNA: TGTGCCAGCAGCACAGGGATTTCACCCCTCCACTTT.

This clonotype appeared a few times. V is TRBV11-2 and J is TRBJ1-1; D not certain. The germline gives CDR1 SGHAT, CDR2 FQNNGV. Deletions cut 1 base from V and 0 bases from J, with 15 bases between. CDR3 length: 17 amino acids. The CDR3 bases are TGTGCCAGCAGCTTAGGCTCATGGAACAGACTGAACACTGAAGCTTTCTTT. Translated, it gives CASSLGSWNRLNTEAFF. The full variable domain, with the rest looked up from reference TRBV11-2 and TRBJ1-1, is EAGVAQSPRYKIIEKRQSVAFWCNPISGHATLYWYQQILGQGPKLLIQFQNNGVVDDSQLPKDRFSAERLKGVDSTLKIQPAKLEDSAVYLCASSLGSWNRLNTEAFFGQGTRLTVV.

This clonotype was detected only a few times. The chain links TRBV5-1 to TRBJ2-7; D is possibly TRBD1 or TRBD2 (5 bases each). CDR1 SGHRS and CDR2 YFSETQ come from the germline V gene. The V and J ends lost 4 bases and 2 bases respectively, with 16 bases between them. This CDR3 contains 15 residues. The CDR3 reads CASSPRPGTTYEQYF. The CDR3 DNA is TGCGCCAGCAGCCCCCGGCCAGGGACGACCTACGAGCAGTACTTC.

This clonotype appeared many times. The chain links TRBV18 to TRBJ2-7; unclear D gene. The CDR3 has 14 residues. V was pared by 3 bases and J by 5 bases, with 14 bases between. Germline values: CDR1 KGHSH, CDR2 LQKENI. CDR3 in DNA: TGTGCCAGCTCACCGGCGGCGGCCATCCACGAGCAGTACTTC. This sequence encodes CASSPAAAIHEQYF. The full variable domain, rest sourced from reference TRBV18 and TRBJ2-7, is NAGVMQNPRHLVRRRGQEARLRCSPMKGHSHVYWYRQLPEEGLKFMVYLQKENIIDESGMPKERFSAEFPKEGPSILRIQQVVRGDSAAYFCASSPAAAIHEQYFGPGTRLTVT.